The T cell receptor (beta chain) described here comes from a study of tumor and adjacent non-tumor tissue in lung cancer. No cell sorting was done before RNA was extracted from the tissue. This non-tumor lung sample came from over 3 cm beyond the tumor edge. Newly diagnosed lung cancer patients had thoracic surgery in China, August–late 2014, without prior chemotherapy. Three rounds of nested PCR, following a modified ARM-PCR protocol, produced the TCRbeta library. TCRdb re-derived calls from the multiplex PCR reads in MiXCR, one entry per CDR3 protein. The sample lists 60,000 to 100,000 distinct CDR3 sequences; over 60% were seen once. Points on this clonotype: Its target is not known.

The study, taken as a whole, reports: Normal lung showed higher cumulative top 100 clone frequency than tumor.

Looked up from germline, CDR1 is MGHDK and CDR2 is SYGVNS. This CDR3 spans 13 amino acids. Trimming removed 6 bases from V and 4 bases from J; junction bases left unmatched: 2. V and J are TRBV25-1 and TRBJ2-5; 10 bases line up with TRBD1. This sequence originates from a man aged 65-85 years with non-small cell lung cancer. Sequences were obtained from distant non-tumor lung tissue. The chain's CDR3 is CASRGDRGETQYF. The CDR3 nucleotides read TGTGCCAGCAGGGGGGACAGGGGAGAGACCCAGTACTTC. Filled out from reference TRBV25-1 and TRBJ2-5, the complete variable domain reads EADIYQTPRYLVIGTGKKITLECSQTMGHDKMYWYQQDPGMELHLIHYSYGVNSTEKGDLSSESTVSRIRTEHFPLTLESARPSHTSQYLCASRGDRGETQYFGPGTRLLVL.